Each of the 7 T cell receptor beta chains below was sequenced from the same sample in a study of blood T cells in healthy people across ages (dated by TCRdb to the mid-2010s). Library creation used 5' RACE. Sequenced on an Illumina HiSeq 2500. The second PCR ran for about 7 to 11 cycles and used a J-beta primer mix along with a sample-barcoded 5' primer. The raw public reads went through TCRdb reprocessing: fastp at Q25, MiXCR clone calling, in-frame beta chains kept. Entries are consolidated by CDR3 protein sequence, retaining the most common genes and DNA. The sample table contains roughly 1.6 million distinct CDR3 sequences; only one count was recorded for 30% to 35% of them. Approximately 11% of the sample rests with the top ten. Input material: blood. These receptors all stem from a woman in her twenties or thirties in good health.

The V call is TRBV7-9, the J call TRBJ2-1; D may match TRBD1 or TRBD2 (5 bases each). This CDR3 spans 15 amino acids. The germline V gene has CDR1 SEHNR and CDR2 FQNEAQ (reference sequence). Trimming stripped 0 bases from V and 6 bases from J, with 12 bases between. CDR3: CASSLAGTPINEQFF. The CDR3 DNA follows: TGTGCCAGCAGCTTAGCAGGGACCCCCATCAATGAGCAGTTCTTC. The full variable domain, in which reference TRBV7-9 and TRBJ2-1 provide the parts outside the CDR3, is DTGVSQNPRHKITKRGQNVTFRCDPISEHNRLYWYRQTLGQGPEFLTYFQNEAQLEKSRLLSDRFSAERPKGSFSTLEIQRTEQGDSAMYLCASSLAGTPINEQFFGPGTRLTVL.

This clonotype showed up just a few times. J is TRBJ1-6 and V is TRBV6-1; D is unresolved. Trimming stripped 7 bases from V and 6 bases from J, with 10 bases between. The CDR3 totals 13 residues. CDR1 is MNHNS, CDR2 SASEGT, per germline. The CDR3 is CASIEGGNSPLHF. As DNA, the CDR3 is TGTGCCAGCATCGAAGGAGGTAATTCACCCCTCCACTTT.

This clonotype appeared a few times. CDR3: CAWSLYRGRLNTEAFF. CDR3 sequence (DNA): TGTGCCTGGAGCCTGTACAGGGGCCGATTGAACACTGAAGCTTTCTTT. The chain couples TRBV30 to TRBJ1-1; the match to TRBD1 covers 7 bases. V lost 3 bases to trimming and J lost 0 bases; unmatched junction nucleotides: 10. CDR3 length equals 16 residues. Germline lookup yields CDR1 GTSNPN and CDR2 SVGIG (reference sequence).

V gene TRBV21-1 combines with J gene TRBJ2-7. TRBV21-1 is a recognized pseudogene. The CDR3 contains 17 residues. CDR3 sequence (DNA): TGTGCCAGCAGCAAATCCGTCCTTCAGGGGACGCCCTACGAGCAGTACTTC. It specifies CASSKSVLQGTPYEQYF.

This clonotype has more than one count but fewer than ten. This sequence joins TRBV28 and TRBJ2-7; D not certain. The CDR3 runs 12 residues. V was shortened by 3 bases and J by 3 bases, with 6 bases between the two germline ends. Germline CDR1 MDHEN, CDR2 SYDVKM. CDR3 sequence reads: CASSFSYYEQYF. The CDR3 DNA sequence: TGTGCCAGCAGTTTTTCCTACTACGAGCAGTACTTC.

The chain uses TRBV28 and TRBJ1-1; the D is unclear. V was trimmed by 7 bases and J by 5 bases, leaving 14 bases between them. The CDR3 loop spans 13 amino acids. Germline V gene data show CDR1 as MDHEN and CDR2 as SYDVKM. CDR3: CASMEGLRTEAFF. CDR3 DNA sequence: TGTGCCAGCATGGAGGGTTTGAGAACTGAAGCTTTCTTT.

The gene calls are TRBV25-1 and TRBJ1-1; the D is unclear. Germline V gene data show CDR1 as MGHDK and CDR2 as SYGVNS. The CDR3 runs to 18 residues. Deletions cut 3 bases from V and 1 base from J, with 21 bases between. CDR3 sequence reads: CASSDFEGGQAGNTEAFF. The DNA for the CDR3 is TGTGCCAGCAGTGACTTCGAGGGAGGCCAGGCAGGGAACACTGAAGCTTTCTTT. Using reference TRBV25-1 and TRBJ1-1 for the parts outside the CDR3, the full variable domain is EADIYQTPRYLVIGTGKKITLECSQTMGHDKMYWYQQDPGMELHLIHYSYGVNSTEKGDLSSESTVSRIRTEHFPLTLESARPSHTSQYLCASSDFEGGQAGNTEAFFGQGTRLTVV.